This T cell receptor (beta chain) is drawn from a study of T-cell memory formation after mild COVID-19 (dated by TCRdb to the early 2020s). About the investigation overall: Most TCR sequence clusters were specific to one of the two donors. Longitudinal TCRalpha and TCRbeta repertoire sequencing tracked T-cell clones expanding and contracting after mild COVID-19 in a couple of donors. Two young, previously healthy adult volunteers made up the cohort, one male and one female.

Here is what the overall study found, with its caveats: Only two mild cases were covered in the study, and larger cohorts including severe cases with pre-infection samples were considered necessary. Contracting CD4+ clones turned up mainly in the CM and EM memory subsets, whereas EMRA was where CD8+ clones were enriched. From day 15 to 85, contracting clones showed balanced CD4/CD8 phenotypes, whereas a second wave of clones that expanded from day 15 to 37 leaned towards CD4+. Some responding clones were detected in pre-infection memory, suggesting pre-existing cross-reactive memory T cells joined the SARS-CoV-2 response. SARS-CoV-2 specificity of the second-wave clones peaking on day 37 was not confirmed.

Trimming removed 4 bases from V and 10 bases from J; the gene matches leave 8 bases unexplained. Spanning cysteine to phenylalanine, the CDR3 consists of 14 amino acids. The entry retains the CDR3 DNA only, 42 bases that are in frame from base 1. The germline V gene encodes CDR1 MGHRA and CDR2 YSYEKL. PBMCs were isolated by Ficoll-Paque density gradient centrifugation. This clonotype was counted a few times. It has no known antigen specificity. No much larger clone is present one base from it, and per-base qualities are unavailable. The sequencer was an Illumina NovaSeq 6000. cDNA libraries for TCRalpha and TCRbeta were prepared by 5'RACE using constant-segment primers, with sample barcodes and unique molecular identifiers added. Trizol reagent was used to extract RNA from every sample. The libraries were amplified in two PCR steps, and the second step added a second sample barcode and Illumina TruSeq adapters. Libraries were sequenced on an Illumina NovaSeq with 2 x 150 bp paired-end reads. Per the authors' processing: Reads were demultiplexed and collapsed into UMI-guided consensus sequences with migec v1.2.7. Using mixcr v2.1.11, UMI consensuses were aligned to TRA and TRB V and J templates and then assembled into clonotypes. Expanded or contracted clonotypes were those called significant by both edgeR and NoisET, with noise models trained on biological replicates. For edgeR calls, the cutoffs were a false discovery rate-adjusted p below 0.01 and a log2 fold-change threshold of 1. As an exploratory analysis of dynamics, max-normalized trajectories of the 1000 most abundant clonotypes were examined with PCA combined with hierarchical clustering. Separately sequenced CD4+ and CD8+ repertoires were used to assign a CD4 or CD8 phenotype to each responding clone. TCRdb trimmed the raw reads at Q25, called clones with MiXCR and kept productive beta chains. Each CDR3 protein appears once, grouped with its most common genes and DNA. In this record, the V and J calls reflect TCRdb's handling and not the investigators' own analysis. For this sample the table gives 50,000 or so distinct CDR3 sequences, of which 25% to 30% were detected only once. In total, the top ten clones hold roughly two fifths of the sample.

The sequenced sample consisted of PBMCs or a T cell subset sorted from them (not recorded which). The sequence derives from a man younger than 30 who had mild COVID-19 (a few samples of this study predate the infection). The sample titles of this study are shuffled in the database, so cell type and time point are left out; the donor was told from shared clones. The chain was built from TRBV4-1 and TRBJ2-3, with 10 bases aligning to TRBD2. The sequenced DNA is TGCGCCAGCAGCCCTAGCGGGGGCCTTTTAGCGCAGTATTTT. This sequence encodes CASSPSGGLLAQYF.